The 12 T cell receptor beta chains below were found in one sample sequenced in a study of shared clonotypes between healthy human individuals. Terminally differentiated effector memory CD45RA+ cells were excluded from the naive CD8 cells, which were CD45RO-negative and positively selected for CCR7. The table came from immunoSEQ multiplex PCR; TCRdb's copy has only in-frame clones and leaves some out. The table records hundreds of thousands of clones, approximately 96% of them present only once. The sequenced material came from naive CD8+ T cells sorted from blood. The receptors were gathered from a woman in her twenties or thirties in good health.

V gene TRBV7-9 combines with J gene TRBJ1-2, with 10 bases that match TRBD1. The junction had 3 bases not matched to a gene; V was cut back by 1 base and J by 7 bases. Germline CDR1 and CDR2: SEHNR and FQNEAQ (reference sequence). The CDR3 loop spans 14 amino acids. The CDR3 loop reads CASSLVWDRGGYTF. CDR3 nucleotide sequence: TGTGCCAGCAGCTTAGTTTGGGACAGGGGTGGCTACACCTTC.

The chain is built from TRBV5-8 and TRBJ2-7; maybe TRBD1 (5 bases). Germline loops: CDR1 SGHTS, CDR2 YDEGEE. V lost 0 bases, J lost 6 bases, and 10 bases lay in between. This CDR3 spans 13 amino acids. The CDR3 DNA follows: TGTGCCAGCAGCTTGGACAGGACCCGCGAGCAGTACTTC. The encoded protein is CASSLDRTREQYF.

The CDR3 reads CASSQDTAGNTEAFF. In nucleotides, the CDR3 is TGTGCCAGCAGCCAAGATACTGCAGGGAACACTGAAGCTTTCTTT. J is TRBJ1-1 and V is TRBV4-2; no reliable D call. From germline, CDR1 is LGHNA and CDR2 YNFKEQ. This CDR3 contains 15 residues. Deletions cut 0 bases from V and 1 base from J, with 9 bases between.

The chain uses TRBV6-1 and TRBJ2-7; D gene unclear. The CDR3 is 17 amino acids. V lost 4 bases and J lost 3, with 22 bases in between. Germline V lookup: CDR1 MNHNS, CDR2 SASEGT. The CDR3 region is CASSAARFMGQNYEQYF. For the CDR3, the DNA is TGTGCCAGCAGTGCGGCCCGTTTTATGGGCCAGAACTACGAGCAGTACTTC.

This chain connects TRBV6-5 to TRBJ2-1; a possible D gene is TRBD2 (6 bases). Trimming took off 3 bases at V and 10 bases at J, with 16 bases between the two ends. The CDR3 is made up of 14 amino acids. Germline V CDR1 and CDR2: MNHEY, SVGAGI. The CDR3 nucleotides are TGTGCCAGCAGTTATTCCCCCCGGGACTGGGAGCAGTTCTTC. It translates to CASSYSPRDWEQFF.

The chain combines TRBV7-6 with TRBJ1-1; TRBD1 aligns across 7 bases. CDR3 size: 15 residues. CDR1 is SGHVS and CDR2 is FNYEAQ in the germline V gene. V gave up 2 bases and J gave up 5 bases; unmatched junction bases: 8. The CDR3 nucleotides read TGTGCCAGCAGCTTAAGGCAGGGGGGTCGTACTGAAGCTTTCTTT. Its translation: CASSLRQGGRTEAFF.

This clone was recorded only once. The chain joins TRBV5-6 to TRBJ2-1; either TRBD1 or TRBD2 may fit D (5 bases each). V lost 4 bases to trimming and J lost 3 bases, with 14 bases between them. The germline V gene has CDR1 SGHDT and CDR2 YYEEEE. The CDR3 extends over 15 amino acids. CDR3 nucleotides: TGTGCCAGCAGCCTCGGGGCCTTAAACTACAATGAGCAGTTCTTC. It yields the protein CASSLGALNYNEQFF.

The chain links TRBV28 to TRBJ1-2, with D possibly being TRBD1 (5 bases). This CDR3 region has 15 residues. With 5 bases removed from V and 1 base from J, the gap between germline ends came to 14 bases. CDR1 MDHEN and CDR2 SYDVKM come from the germline V gene. Here the CDR3 reads CASSPGGTLNYGYTF. In DNA, the CDR3 is TGTGCCAGCAGTCCGGGGGGGACGCTTAACTATGGCTACACCTTC.

The rearrangement links TRBV27 to TRBJ2-7, with D perhaps being TRBD1 or TRBD2 (6 bases each). Germline lookup yields CDR1 MNHEY and CDR2 SMNVEV (reference sequence). Between the trimmed V and J ends, which lost 3 bases and 3 bases, there was a span of 12 bases. This CDR3 contains 14 residues. The CDR3 loop is CASSLGGWGYEQYF. The CDR3 DNA reads TGTGCCAGCAGTTTGGGGGGCTGGGGCTACGAGCAGTACTTC.

The rearrangement uses TRBV2 and TRBJ1-5; no clear D. V was clipped by 5 bases and J by 2 bases, with 13 bases between them. From germline, CDR1 is SNHLY and CDR2 FYNNEI. The length of the CDR3 is 15 residues. The CDR3 loop is CASSPSAVGNQPQHF. DNA of the CDR3: TGTGCCAGCAGTCCATCAGCAGTGGGCAATCAGCCCCAGCATTTT.

This chain links TRBV29-1 with TRBJ1-1; TRBD1 agrees at 9 bases. This CDR3 has 14 amino acids. V dropped 3 bases and J dropped 3; count of bases not matched to a gene: 5. Germline values: CDR1 SQVTM, CDR2 ANQGSEA. The CDR3 here is CSVDLGQGDTEAFF. As DNA, the CDR3 is TGCAGCGTTGATTTGGGACAGGGCGACACTGAAGCTTTCTTT.

This chain connects TRBV7-6 to TRBJ2-7, with 9 bases matching TRBD1. The CDR3 is 18 amino acids. CDR1 is SGHVS and CDR2 is FNYEAQ in the germline V gene. J gave up 3 bases and V 2 bases, and 14 bases lay outside the gene matches. CDR3 nucleotide sequence: TGTGCCAGCAGCTTATTAAAAGTTGGGGGGACAGGGAGCTACGAGCAGTACTTC. It specifies CASSLLKVGGTGSYEQYF.